The source of this T cell receptor (beta chain) is a study of OX40 agonist ivuxolimab in advanced cancers. Study as a whole: The patients got ivuxolimab, which is an agonistic anti-OX40 (CD134) antibody. General observations from the study: Specificity for antigen went undetermined in the expanded peripheral T cells. Researchers report that CD8+ T cells had, on average, more expanded clones than CD4+.

With respect to this clone: Its antigen is not known.

The method was immunoSEQ multiplex PCR; TCRdb's version includes in-frame clones alone and lacks a portion of them. The table shows around 47,000 clones, with 80% occurring only once. At cycle 4 day 1, cycle 7 day 1, and baseline, blood was sampled. From germline, CDR1 is SGDLS and CDR2 YYNGEE. The CDR3 spans 15 residues. Trimming removed 4 bases from V and 6 bases from J, with 19 bases in between. This receptor was taken from an adult with an advanced solid tumor such as melanoma, head and neck, liver or kidney cancer. The genes are TRBV9 and TRBJ1-1; no definite D call. The starting material was CD4+ or CD8+ T cells sorted from blood, obtained in a trial of the OX40 agonist ivuxolimab. The CDR3 sequence is CASSPRGISDSEAFF. CDR3 bases: TGTGCCAGCAGCCCGCGAGGGATTTCGGATTCTGAAGCTTTCTTT.